A selection of T cell receptor beta chains follows, all from one sample in a study of T cell repertoires in cytomegalovirus infection. TCRdb analysed the reads with MiXCR anew, one entry per CDR3 protein. Of around 69,000 distinct CDR3 sequences in the sample, approximately 22% were seen once. Which antigens these TCRs recognize remains unknown. Sequenced here: CD8+ T cells from cultured PBMCs, sampled from culture after CMV antigen stimulation. Receptor source: a human donor in good health (CMV status not recorded). Some clones in this sample may be carry-over from other donors' samples. CDR3s include the opening cysteine and the closing phenylalanine or tryptophan. D genes are given only for firm matches. Clone size is given for some rows only: seen once, a few or many times, or a class if the clone is expanded.

12,TRBJ2-7,NA,TRBV6-2/TRBV6-3,few,TGTGCCAGCAGTTACGGGGACACCGAGCAGTACTTC,CASSYGDTEQYF
16,TRBJ1-6,NA,TRBV27,NA,TGTGCCAGCAGTTTAGAAACGGGGGTGGGGAATTCACCCCTCCACTTT,CASSLETGVGNSPLHF
17,TRBJ2-2,TRBD1,TRBV11-2,NA,TGTGCCAGCTCCCGGACAGGGGGGAGTGGTCCAGCCGGGGAGCTGTTTTTT,CASSRTGGSGPAGELFF
16,TRBJ2-2,TRBD1,TRBV6-2/TRBV6-3,few,TGTGCCAGCATTCCAGCCGTGACAGGGGTTTCCGGGGAGCTGTTTTTT,CASIPAVTGVSGELFF
10,TRBJ1-1,NA,TRBV7-9,NA,TGTGCCAGCAGCTTGGGGAAAGCTTTCTTT,CASSLGKAFF
15,TRBJ2-1,TRBD1,TRBV7-7,NA,TGTGCCAGCAGCTTAGGGCAGGGGGCTATAAATGAGCAGTTCTTC,CASSLGQGAINEQFF
15,TRBJ2-1,TRBD1,TRBV7-6,few,TGTGCCAGCAGCTTATCCGGGACAGGGTACAATGAGCAGTTCTTC,CASSLSGTGYNEQFF
14,TRBJ2-5,TRBD1,TRBV12-3/TRBV12-4,NA,TGTGCCAGCAGCGGACAGGGGGGGACGGAGACCCAGTACTTC,CASSGQGGTETQYF
17,TRBJ2-1,NA,TRBV4-3,NA,TGCGCCAGCAGCCAAGAATCTTCAGGGTATATGGGCAATGAGCAGTTCTTC,CASSQESSGYMGNEQFF
11,TRBJ1-1,NA,TRBV7-9,NA,TGTGCCAGCAGCGAGGCAGGGGCAGCTTTCTTT,CASSEAGAAFF
14,TRBJ2-2,TRBD1,TRBV19,few,TGTGCCAGTAGTATAACAGGGGGAACCGGGGAGCTGTTTTTT,CASSITGGTGELFF
14,TRBJ2-1,TRBD1,TRBV7-8,NA,TGTGCCAGCAGCCGGACAGGGTTCTACAATGAGCAGTTCTTC,CASSRTGFYNEQFF
14,TRBJ2-3,NA,TRBV7-2,few,TGTGCCAGCAGCGACCAGAGGAGCCCCCAAGAGCAGTATTTT,CASSDQRSPQEQYF
16,TRBJ1-6,NA,TRBV27,NA,TGTGCCAGCAGTTTAGCCCCCCCCAGGGCCAATTCACCCCTCCACTTT,CASSLAPPRANSPLHF
16,TRBJ2-7,TRBD1,TRBV7-2,once,TGTGCCATCAGCGAATGGTTGAAGGACAGGGACTACGAGCAGTACTTC,CAISEWLKDRDYEQYF
14,TRBJ2-7,TRBD1,TRBV7-9,NA,TGTGCCAGCAGCGGGCCGGGACAGAAGTACGAGCAGTACTTC,CASSGPGQKYEQYF
14,TRBJ2-1,NA,TRBV7-2,NA,TGTGCCAGCAGCTTCGGCCTGCAAAAAAATGAGCAGTTCTTC,CASSFGLQKNEQFF
14,TRBJ1-1,TRBD1,TRBV7-9,few,TGTGCCAGCACAACAGACAGGGTTCGCGCTGAAGCTTTCTTT,CASTTDRVRAEAFF
12,TRBJ2-1,NA,TRBV6-2/TRBV6-3,NA,TGTGCCAGCACCGTGGGGCCAGGTGAGCAGTTCTTC,CASTVGPGEQFF
19,TRBJ2-4,NA,TRBV6-2/TRBV6-3,NA,TGTGCCAGCAGTTACTCGATTGTGGAGAGGGGGAGAGCCAAAAACATTCAGTACTTC,CASSYSIVERGRAKNIQYF
15,TRBJ1-1,NA,TRBV4-2,few,TGTGCCAGCAGCCAACACGGGACGGTGAACACTGAAGCTTTCTTT,CASSQHGTVNTEAFF
14,TRBJ2-7,NA,TRBV7-6,few,TGTGCCAGCACCCATCTACTGTCAGAGGGAGAGCAGTACTTC,CASTHLLSEGEQYF
17,TRBJ2-1,TRBD2,TRBV19,once,TGTGCCAGTAGTATAGTTCATCAGCGGGGGAGGTACAATGAGCAGTTCTTC,CASSIVHQRGRYNEQFF
15,TRBJ2-3,NA,TRBV11-2,NA,TGTGCCAGCAGCTCCAAAGGGACCAGCGAAGATACGCAGTATTTT,CASSSKGTSEDTQYF
15,TRBJ2-7,TRBD1,TRBV7-8,many,TGTGCCAGCAGCTCGAGGACAGGGGCGACCTACGAGCAGTACTTC,CASSSRTGATYEQYF
15,TRBJ2-1,NA,TRBV7-9,NA,TGTGCCAGCAGCTCTAAGGGGGTCAGAATCAATGAGCAGTTCTTC,CASSSKGVRINEQFF
15,TRBJ2-3,NA,TRBV7-6,NA,TGTGCTAGCAGCTTAGGAGGGGACTCAGGTGATACGCAGTATTTT,CASSLGGDSGDTQYF
18,TRBJ2-1,TRBD2,TRBV6-8,few,TGTGCCAGCAGTTACTTCCCTAGCGGGGGAAGCTCCTACAATGAGCAGTTCTTC,CASSYFPSGGSSYNEQFF
13,TRBJ2-7,TRBD2,TRBV6-6,few,TGTGCCAGCAGCTTAGCGGGGTACTACGAGCAGTACTTC,CASSLAGYYEQYF
14,TRBJ1-5,TRBD1,TRBV12-3/TRBV12-4,few,TGTGCCAGCAGGGGGTCAGGGGGCCATCAGCCCCAGCATTTT,CASRGSGGHQPQHF
14,TRBJ2-5,TRBD2,TRBV9,NA,TGTGCCAGCAGTCTGACTAGCGGTCTAGAGACCCAGTACTTC,CASSLTSGLETQYF
12,TRBJ2-7,NA,TRBV11-2,NA,TGTGCCAGCAGCGGAGCAGGGGACGAGCAGTACTTC,CASSGAGDEQYF
15,TRBJ1-4,TRBD1,TRBV9,NA,TGTGCCAGCAGCGCAGGGGGCGCAACTAATGAAAAACTGTTTTTT,CASSAGGATNEKLFF
14,TRBJ1-2,NA,TRBV4-1,NA,TGCGCCAGCAGCCAAGTTTTGCAACTCTATGGCTACACCTTC,CASSQVLQLYGYTF
14,TRBJ1-1,NA,TRBV27,NA,TGTGCCAGCAGTTCCCCCGCGGAGAACACTGAAGCTTTCTTT,CASSSPAENTEAFF
15,TRBJ2-7,NA,TRBV6-5,NA,TGTGCCAGCAGTTACTCCCCCGGACGGCCCTACGAGCAGTACTTC,CASSYSPGRPYEQYF
16,TRBJ1-5,TRBD1,TRBV6-5,few,TGTGCCAGCAGTTCCGGGACAGGGGATAGCAATCAGCCCCAGCATTTT,CASSSGTGDSNQPQHF
14,TRBJ1-1,NA,TRBV7-8,NA,TGTGCCAGCAGCGATTATGGGGTGAACACTGAAGCTTTCTTT,CASSDYGVNTEAFF
13,TRBJ1-2,NA,TRBV27,few,TGTGCCACCGGGTGGCCACTCCGGGAGGGCTACACCTTC,CATGWPLREGYTF
16,TRBJ2-4,NA,TRBV14,few,TGTGCCAGCAGCCAAGGAGGGACGCAAGCCAAAAACATTCAGTACTTC,CASSQGGTQAKNIQYF
14,TRBJ1-1,NA,TRBV6-1,NA,TGTGCCAGCAGATCGATTGTATCTAACACTGAAGCTTTCTTT,CASRSIVSNTEAFF
15,TRBJ2-5,TRBD1,TRBV7-2,few,TGTGCCAGCAGCTCCCCCCACAGGGGGCGGGAGACCCAGTACTTC,CASSSPHRGRETQYF
13,TRBJ2-2,TRBD2,TRBV7-2,NA,TGTGCCGCGACGGGGGGGTACACCGGGGAGCTGTTTTTT,CAATGGYTGELFF
15,TRBJ2-3,TRBD1,TRBV7-9,few,TGTGCCAGCAGCTCGCCCGACAGGGAACCAGATACGCAGTATTTT,CASSSPDREPDTQYF
16,TRBJ1-2,TRBD1,TRBV7-2,few,TGTGCCAGCAGCTTATCGAGGGACAGGGTTTTAGAGGGCTACACCTTC,CASSLSRDRVLEGYTF